This T cell receptor (beta chain) was captured by sequencing in a study of response to subunit inactivated influenza vaccine. A note on this clonotype: Its antigen remains unidentified.

Overall study findings and caveats: Authors suggested few new T cells are recruited by each seasonal influenza vaccination.

The V gene's germline CDR1 is WSHSY and CDR2 SAAADI. V shed 8 bases, J shed 8 bases, and the junction held 6 bases outside the gene matches. The CDR3 runs to 13 residues. Each CDR3 protein gets one entry after TCRdb re-called the RT-PCR reads with MiXCR. The sample has 450,000 to 700,000 distinct CDR3 sequences, 12% to 15% seen once. The sequence was collected from a man aged 45-65 years who received an inactivated influenza vaccine. Sequences were derived from PBMCs from blood, sampled approximately 12 days after vaccination. The chain employs TRBV10-2 and TRBJ1-5; 10 positions match TRBD1. The CDR3 is CASGGQGPEPQHF. For the CDR3, the DNA is TGCGCCAGCGGGGGACAGGGGCCGGAGCCCCAGCATTTT.